This entry lists 19 T cell receptor beta chains sequenced from one sample in a study of spatial heterogeneity in lung cancer. Regarding time point: sample taken at primary tumor resection. TCRdb fed the 5' RACE reads into MiXCR, producing one record per CDR3 protein. In the table there are about 80,000 distinct CDR3 sequences, roughly 8% of which are singletons. Sequenced material: PBMCs, taken at surgery. These receptor sequences come from a male donor with early-stage non-small cell lung cancer.

This clonotype was detected many times. This chain connects TRBV5-1 to TRBJ2-5, with 7 bases identical to TRBD2. The J segment lost 6 bases and the V segment lost 1 base, leaving 6 bases of the junction unmatched. CDR1 and CDR2 from the germline V gene are SGHRS and YFSETQ. This CDR3 has 14 residues. The CDR3: CASSLLGRGQTQYF. CDR3 DNA: TGCGCCAGCAGCTTGCTGGGGAGGGGCCAGACCCAGTACTTC.

Ten or more counts support this clonotype. CDR3 sequence: CASSSLTSGSSYEQYF. The CDR3, as DNA: TGTGCCAGCAGCTCCCTGACTAGCGGGAGCTCCTACGAGCAGTACTTC. V is TRBV7-2 and J is TRBJ2-7, with 12 bases lining up with TRBD2. Trimming removed 4 bases from V and 0 bases from J; junction bases left unmatched: 4. The V gene's germline CDR1 is SGHTA and CDR2 FQGNSA. CDR3 length equals 16 residues.

The sample holds a few counts of this clonotype. V is TRBV10-3 and J is TRBJ2-1; D not resolved. Germline CDR1 and CDR2: ENHRY and SYGVKD. Trimming pared 6 bases from V and 6 bases from J, leaving 9 bases between. This CDR3 spans 12 amino acids. CDR3 loop: CAIRGPPNEQFF. The DNA of the CDR3 is TGTGCCATCAGAGGACCTCCCAATGAGCAGTTCTTC.

The chain is built from TRBV6-5 and TRBJ2-4, with 7 nucleotides matching TRBD2. This CDR3 is built from 15 residues. V lost 8 bases and J lost 2; bases outside the gene matches: 9. Germline CDR1 reads MNHEY; CDR2 reads SVGAGI. The CDR3 DNA reads TGTGCCAGCGGGGGGGTAGCCGGATCCAAAAACATTCAGTACTTC. Translating it yields CASGGVAGSKNIQYF.

This sequence joins TRBV7-2 and TRBJ2-1; D may be TRBD1 (5 bases). From germline, CDR1 is SGHTA and CDR2 FQGNSA. Trimming left V 3 bases short and J 8 bases short, with 11 bases between. The CDR3 loop spans 13 amino acids. CDR3 DNA: TGTGCCAGCAGCTTGGGGCCGCCGGATGAGCAGTTCTTC. Protein sequence: CASSLGPPDEQFF. Full variable domain (missing parts from reference TRBV7-2 and TRBJ2-1): GAGVSQSPSNKVTEKGKDVELRCDPISGHTALYWYRQSLGQGLEFLIYFQGNSAPDKSGLPSDRFSAERTGGSVSTLTIQRTQQEDSAVYLCASSLGPPDEQFFGPGTRLTVL.

This chain uses TRBV20-1 with TRBJ2-1, with D possibly matching TRBD2 (5 bases). V was shortened by 1 base and J by 4 bases, with 17 bases between the two germline ends. Looked up from germline, CDR1 is DFQATT and CDR2 is SNEGSKA (reference sequence). The CDR3 is made up of 16 amino acids. The CDR3 region has the DNA TGCAGTGCTAGAGTGGTAGTAGCGACTAATTACAATGAGCAGTTCTTC. Its translation: CSARVVVATNYNEQFF.

This clonotype was seen at least ten times. The CDR3 DNA follows: TGCAGTGCTACCCCTGGGGGGACCGCAGCTTTCTTT. This gives the protein CSATPGGTAAFF. The chain joins TRBV20-1 to TRBJ1-1; D possibly corresponds to TRBD1 (5 bases). Trimming took off 4 bases at V and 10 bases at J, with 16 bases between the two ends. This CDR3 region has 12 residues. CDR1 is DFQATT, CDR2 SNEGSKA, per germline (reference sequence).

This clonotype was counted at least ten times. This sequence joins TRBV27 and TRBJ2-4; D might be TRBD2 (6 bases). Germline lookup yields CDR1 MNHEY and CDR2 SMNVEV (reference sequence). The CDR3 spans 15 residues. V shed 2 bases and J shed 2 bases, with 10 bases lying between them. The CDR3 DNA reads TGTGCCAGCAGTTTACGGGAGTGGTCCAAAAACATTCAGTACTTC. Translated, it gives CASSLREWSKNIQYF.

This clonotype was observed at least ten times. This sequence joins TRBV12-3 or TRBV12-4 and TRBJ2-3, with D possibly being TRBD2 (6 bases). The V and J ends lost 5 bases and 3 bases respectively, with 9 bases between them. The CDR3 totals 13 residues. DNA of the CDR3: TGTGCCAGCAGTCCCGCGGGGACAGATACGCAGTATTTT. Encoded protein: CASSPAGTDTQYF.

This clonotype was counted ten times or more. The rearrangement links TRBV20-1 to TRBJ2-5, with D maybe TRBD1 (5 bases). CDR3 size: 12 residues. Trimming stripped 7 bases from V and 0 bases from J, with 9 bases between. Per the germline V gene, CDR1 is DFQATT and CDR2 is SNEGSKA (reference sequence). The CDR3 DNA is TGCAGTGTGGCGACAGACCAAGAGACCCAGTACTTC. Amino acids: CSVATDQETQYF.

V gene TRBV18 combines with J gene TRBJ2-3, with no clear D. Germline CDR1 is KGHSH and CDR2 is LQKENI. The CDR3 is 14 residues long. V was trimmed by 3 bases and J by 1 base, leaving 8 bases between them. The CDR3 DNA reads TGTGCCAGCTCACCTCCGTCGGGCACAGATACGCAGTATTTT. Translated: CASSPPSGTDTQYF.

This clonotype was detected ten times or more. The V and J genes are TRBV29-1 and TRBJ2-3; 7 bases match TRBD1. This CDR3 contains 13 residues. With 5 bases clipped from V and 0 bases from J, the junction kept 2 bases outside the gene matches. The germline gives CDR1 SQVTM, CDR2 ANQGSEA. The CDR3: CSVPGQSTDTQYF. The CDR3 DNA reads as TGCAGCGTTCCGGGACAGAGCACAGATACGCAGTATTTT.

This clonotype was found a few times. This rearrangement joins TRBV12-3 or TRBV12-4 to TRBJ2-1, with TRBD2 matching 9 bases. The trim removed 2 bases at V and 9 bases at J, leaving 8 bases unmatched. This CDR3 contains 15 residues. The CDR3 bases are TGTGCCAGCAGTTTATCCAGCGGGAGGCCGGGTGAGCAGTTCTTC. This gives the protein CASSLSSGRPGEQFF.

The rearrangement joins TRBV7-2 to TRBJ2-2, with 7 nucleotides matching TRBD2. The CDR3 is 18 amino acids. Germline assignment: CDR1 SGHTA and CDR2 FQGNSA. The junction had 13 bases not matched to a gene; V was cut back by 6 bases and J by 0 bases. CDR3 in amino acids: CASRYPPLAESNTGELFF. The CDR3 coding sequence is TGTGCCAGCAGGTATCCCCCTCTAGCGGAGTCGAACACCGGGGAGCTGTTTTTT.

This clonotype was found many times. This chain uses TRBV5-1 with TRBJ2-5, with 14 bases aligning to TRBD2. The CDR3 runs to 15 residues. Trimming at V came to 10 bases and at J to 5 bases, leaving 10 bases not matched to a gene. In germline, CDR1 is SGHRS, CDR2 YFSETQ. The CDR3 is CAGRQGLAGDETQYF. Here the CDR3 DNA reads TGCGCCGGCCGACAGGGACTAGCGGGAGATGAGACCCAGTACTTC.

The table lists this clonotype with many counts. This sequence joins TRBV7-9 and TRBJ2-4, with D hard to call. Germline-derived CDR1 and CDR2 are SEHNR and FQNEAQ (reference sequence). This CDR3 spans 14 amino acids. Deletions cut 4 bases from V and 0 bases from J, with 7 bases between. In DNA form, the CDR3 reads TGTGCCAGCAGCTCGGAGTTAGCCAAAAACATTCAGTACTTC. It codes for CASSSELAKNIQYF.

This clonotype occurred many times. The rearrangement links TRBV20-1 to TRBJ1-4; D is possibly TRBD1 (5 bases). Per the germline V gene, CDR1 is DFQATT and CDR2 is SNEGSKA (reference sequence). This CDR3 region has 14 residues. V shed 5 bases and J shed 8 bases, with 18 bases lying between them. The CDR3 sequence is CSALDRTSGEKLFF. CDR3 nucleotides: TGCAGTGCTCTCGATAGGACAAGCGGCGAAAAACTGTTTTTT.

The chain joins TRBV27 to TRBJ2-1; 9 nucleotides agree with TRBD2. J gave up 6 bases and V 6 bases, and 9 bases lay outside the gene matches. Germline V CDR1 and CDR2: MNHEY, SMNVEV (reference sequence). There are 15 residues in the CDR3. CDR3 amino acids: CASRTSGRAFNEQFF. The CDR3 coding sequence is TGTGCCAGCAGAACTAGCGGGCGAGCGTTCAATGAGCAGTTCTTC.

This clonotype was recorded only once. A read error may explain this, as a much larger clone is one base away. V usage is TRBV29-1 and J usage is TRBJ2-3; D not certain. The germline V gene has CDR1 SQVTM and CDR2 ANQGSEA. The CDR3 contains 12 residues. The CDR3 loop reads CRVDLSTDTQYF. The CDR3 DNA sequence: TGCAGAGTTGACTTGAGCACAGATACGCAGTATTTT.